This TCR beta chain was documented in a study of cytomegalovirus exposure and HLA in healthy donors. For the study at large: Earlier, approximately 110 million unique TCR beta sequences were recovered from around 180 million T cells by an analysis. Whole-study findings and limits: Rare TCR sequences dominated, though some public TCRs recurred in many donors.

PCR amplification relied on 60 Vbeta primers (plus 13 Jbeta primers). Produced via immunoSEQ multiplex PCR; TCRdb's table is partial and in-frame only. Among roughly 130,000 clones listed, 75% to 85% were seen once. In regard to this clone: What it binds is unknown.

The specimen sequenced was PBMCs. This clonotype was obtained from a middle-aged man in good health and CMV-seronegative.

In DNA form, the CDR3 reads TGTGCCACCAGCAGAGATCCAGGGTCTAATGAAAAACTGTTTTTT. Encoded protein: CATSRDPGSNEKLFF. The chain joins TRBV15 to TRBJ1-4, with a weak D call TRBD1 (5 bases). V was trimmed by 0 bases and J by 3 bases, leaving 8 bases between them. This CDR3 has 15 amino acids. Germline lookup yields CDR1 LNHNV and CDR2 YYDKDF (reference sequence).